In this sample, the clone carrying this T cell receptor (beta chain) turned up many times. What it binds is not known. The CDR3 covers 14 residues. J lost 7 bases, V lost 1 base, and 4 bases had no gene match. In germline, CDR1 is SEHNR, CDR2 FQNEAQ (reference sequence). The authors amplified TCR beta CDR3 regions from RNA transcripts. The library came from an HTBI-primed first-round RT-PCR and a second-round multiplex PCR. Using its own MiXCR run on the multiplex PCR reads, TCRdb lists one record per CDR3 protein. In the table there are over a million distinct CDR3 sequences, roughly two fifths of which are singletons. The sample comes from a study of Graves' ophthalmopathy and Graves' hyperthyroidism. Study-wide results and limits: A majority of expanded thyroid clonotypes exceeding 0.001 frequency were likewise present in blood.

The clonotype comes from an adult man with Graves' hyperthyroidism. Sample: peripheral blood or thyroid tissue (not recorded which). The rearrangement uses TRBV7-9 and TRBJ1-5; 7 nucleotides match TRBD1. Here the CDR3 DNA reads TGTGCCAGCAGCTTAGAAGGGGGCGGCCAGCCCCAGCATTTT. Translation gives CASSLEGGGQPQHF.